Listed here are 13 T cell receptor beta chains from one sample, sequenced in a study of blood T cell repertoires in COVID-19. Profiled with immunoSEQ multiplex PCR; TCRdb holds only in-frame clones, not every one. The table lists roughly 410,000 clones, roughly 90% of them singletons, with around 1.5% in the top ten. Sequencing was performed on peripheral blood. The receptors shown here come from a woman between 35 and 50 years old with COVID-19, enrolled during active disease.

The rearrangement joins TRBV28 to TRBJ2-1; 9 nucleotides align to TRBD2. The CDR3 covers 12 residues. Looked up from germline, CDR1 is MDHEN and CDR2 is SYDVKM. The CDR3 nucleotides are TGTTCAGCGGCGGGGGGGTACAATGAGCAGTTCTTC. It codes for CSAAGGYNEQFF. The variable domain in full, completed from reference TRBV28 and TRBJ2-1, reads DVKVTQSSRYLVKRTGEKVFLECVQDMDHENMFWYRQDPGLGLRLIYFSYDVKMKEKGDIPEGYSVSREKKERFSLILESASTNQTSMYLCSAAGGYNEQFFGPGTRLTVL.

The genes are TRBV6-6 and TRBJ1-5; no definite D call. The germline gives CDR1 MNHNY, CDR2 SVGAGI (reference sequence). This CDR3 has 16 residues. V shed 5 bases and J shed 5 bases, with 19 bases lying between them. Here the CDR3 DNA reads TGTGCCAGCAGTGGCGTTGACCCCGGAGGCCATCAGCCCCAGCATTTT. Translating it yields CASSGVDPGGHQPQHF.

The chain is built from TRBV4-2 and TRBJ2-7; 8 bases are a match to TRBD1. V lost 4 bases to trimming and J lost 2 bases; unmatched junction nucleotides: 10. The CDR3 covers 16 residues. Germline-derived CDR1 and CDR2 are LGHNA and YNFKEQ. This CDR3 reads CASSRQKGQAAYEQYF. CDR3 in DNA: TGTGCCAGCAGCCGGCAAAAGGGACAGGCCGCCTACGAGCAGTACTTC.

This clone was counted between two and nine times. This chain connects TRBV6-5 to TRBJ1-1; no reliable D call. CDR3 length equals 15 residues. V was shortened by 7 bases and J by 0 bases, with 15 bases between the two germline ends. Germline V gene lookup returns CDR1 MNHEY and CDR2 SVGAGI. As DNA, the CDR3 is TGTGCCAGCACTTTCTTAAGGAGGGTGAACACTGAAGCTTTCTTT. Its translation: CASTFLRRVNTEAFF.

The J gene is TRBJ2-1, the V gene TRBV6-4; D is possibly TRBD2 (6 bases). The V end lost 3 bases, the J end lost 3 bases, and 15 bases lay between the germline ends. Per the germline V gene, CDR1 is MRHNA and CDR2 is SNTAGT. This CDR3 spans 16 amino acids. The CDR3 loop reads CASSETIGRGYNEQFF. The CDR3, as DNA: TGTGCCAGCAGTGAAACAATCGGGAGAGGCTACAATGAGCAGTTCTTC.

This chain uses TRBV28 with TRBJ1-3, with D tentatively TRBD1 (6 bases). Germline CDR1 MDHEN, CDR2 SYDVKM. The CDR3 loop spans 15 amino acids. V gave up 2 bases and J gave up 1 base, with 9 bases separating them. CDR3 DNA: TGTGCCAGCAGTTTAGCAGGGGCGTCTGGAAACACCATATATTTT. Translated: CASSLAGASGNTIYF. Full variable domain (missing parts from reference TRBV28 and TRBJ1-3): DVKVTQSSRYLVKRTGEKVFLECVQDMDHENMFWYRQDPGLGLRLIYFSYDVKMKEKGDIPEGYSVSREKKERFSLILESASTNQTSMYLCASSLAGASGNTIYFGEGSWLTVV.

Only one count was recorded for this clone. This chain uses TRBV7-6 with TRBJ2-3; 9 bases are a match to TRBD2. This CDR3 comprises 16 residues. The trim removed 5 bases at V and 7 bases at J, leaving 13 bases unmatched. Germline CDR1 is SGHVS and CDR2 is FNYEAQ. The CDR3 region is CASSLWTSATLYTQYF. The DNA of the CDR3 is TGTGCCAGCAGCCTTTGGACTAGCGCGACTCTGTATACGCAGTATTTT. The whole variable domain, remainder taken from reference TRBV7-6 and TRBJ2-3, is GAGVSQSPRYKVTKRGQDVALRCDPISGHVSLYWYRQALGQGPEFLTYFNYEAQQDKSGLPNDRFSAERPEGSISTLTIQRTEQRDSAMYRCASSLWTSATLYTQYFGPGTRLTVL.

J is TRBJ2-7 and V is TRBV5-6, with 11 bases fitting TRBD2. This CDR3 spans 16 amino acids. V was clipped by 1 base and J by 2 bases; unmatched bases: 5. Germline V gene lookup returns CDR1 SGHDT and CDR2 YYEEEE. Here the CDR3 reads CASSLTGLADTYEQYF. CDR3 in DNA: TGTGCCAGCAGCTTGACGGGACTAGCGGATACCTACGAGCAGTACTTC.

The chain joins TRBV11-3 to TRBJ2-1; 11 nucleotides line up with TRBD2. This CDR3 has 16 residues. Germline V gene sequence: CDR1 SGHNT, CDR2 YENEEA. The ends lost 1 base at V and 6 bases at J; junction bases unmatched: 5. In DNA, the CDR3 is TGTGCCAGCAGCTTAGGGACTAGCGGGTTCCCCAATGAGCAGTTCTTC. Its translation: CASSLGTSGFPNEQFF.

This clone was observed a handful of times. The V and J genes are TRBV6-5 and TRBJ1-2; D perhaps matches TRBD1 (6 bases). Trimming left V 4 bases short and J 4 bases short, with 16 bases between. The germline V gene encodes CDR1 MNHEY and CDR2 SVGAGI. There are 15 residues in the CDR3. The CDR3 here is CASSSYRGRGYGYTF. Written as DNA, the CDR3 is TGTGCCAGCAGTTCATATAGGGGCAGGGGCTATGGCTACACCTTC.

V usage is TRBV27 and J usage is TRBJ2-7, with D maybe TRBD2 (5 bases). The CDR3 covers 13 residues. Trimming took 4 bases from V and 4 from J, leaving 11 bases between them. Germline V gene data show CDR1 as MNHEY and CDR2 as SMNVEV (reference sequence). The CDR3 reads CASSSRGAYEQYF. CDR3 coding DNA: TGTGCCAGCAGTTCCCGGGGAGCTTACGAGCAGTACTTC.

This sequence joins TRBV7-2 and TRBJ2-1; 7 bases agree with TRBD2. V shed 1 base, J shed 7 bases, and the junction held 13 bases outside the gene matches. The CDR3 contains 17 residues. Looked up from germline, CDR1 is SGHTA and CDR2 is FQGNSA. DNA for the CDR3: TGTGCCAGCAGCTTAGAACTTGGGAGGGCCAAAGGGAATGAGCAGTTCTTC. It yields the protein CASSLELGRAKGNEQFF. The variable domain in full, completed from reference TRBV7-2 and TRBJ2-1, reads GAGVSQSPSNKVTEKGKDVELRCDPISGHTALYWYRQSLGQGLEFLIYFQGNSAPDKSGLPSDRFSAERTGGSVSTLTIQRTQQEDSAVYLCASSLELGRAKGNEQFFGPGTRLTVL.

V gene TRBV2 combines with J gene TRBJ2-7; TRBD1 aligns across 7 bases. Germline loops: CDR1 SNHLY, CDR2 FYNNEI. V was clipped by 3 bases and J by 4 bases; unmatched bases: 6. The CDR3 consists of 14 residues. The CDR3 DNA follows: TGTGCCAGCAGTGATGTAGACAGGGCATACGAGCAGTACTTC. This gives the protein CASSDVDRAYEQYF.